This TCR beta chain was recorded in a study of blood T cell repertoires in COVID-19. V lost 5 bases, J lost 4 bases, and 14 bases lay in between. CDR3 length: 15 amino acids. CDR1 and CDR2 (germline): KGHDR, SFDVKD. As processed by the authors: Quantification of nucleated cells was approximated via reference gene primer amplification. Here immunoSEQ multiplex PCR was the method, and the copy in TCRdb shows in-frame clones only, minus some. That table is the source of V, J and clone size, and D and trimming were worked out from the DNA. Here the sample spans around 290,000 clones, more than 75% being singletons.

The chain recombines TRBV24-1 with TRBJ1-3; possibly TRBD1 for D (6 bases). The sequencing sample was made of PBMCs or T cells enriched from blood (not recorded which). This sequence originates from a woman aged 55-70 years in a cohort exposed to, infected with or recovered from COVID-19 (not recorded which). CDR3 loop: CATSADGGPGNTIYF. The CDR3 DNA reads as TGTGCCACCAGTGCAGACGGGGGGCCGGGAAACACCATATATTTT.